This T cell receptor beta chain was identified during a study of T cell repertoires in cytomegalovirus infection. Study as a whole: Indications came from public TCR beta signatures; they pointed to CMV infection and to a matching HLA type.

Study-wide results and limits: CMV-specific HLA-C-restricted TCR beta clonotypes dominated the ex vivo response. Individuals carrying CMV plus the relevant HLA were identified by cumulative frequency of public TCR beta families.

This clonotype was seen many times. Its antigen remains unidentified. In TCRdb, the reads were re-called with MiXCR into one record per CDR3 protein. The table shows over 300,000 distinct CDR3 sequences, with 17% occurring only once. Germline V gene sequence: CDR1 SGHTA, CDR2 FQGNSA. Trimming removed 3 bases at V and 1 base at J, with 7 bases between. The CDR3 covers 14 residues. This sequence joins TRBV7-2 and TRBJ2-1; a possible D gene is TRBD1 (6 bases). Sample: PBMCs. This TCR came from a human donor in good health (CMV status not recorded). Some clones in this sample may be carry-over from other donors' samples. The CDR3 DNA follows: TGTGCCAGCAGCTTCGACAGGTCCTACAATGAGCAGTTCTTC. It codes for CASSFDRSYNEQFF.